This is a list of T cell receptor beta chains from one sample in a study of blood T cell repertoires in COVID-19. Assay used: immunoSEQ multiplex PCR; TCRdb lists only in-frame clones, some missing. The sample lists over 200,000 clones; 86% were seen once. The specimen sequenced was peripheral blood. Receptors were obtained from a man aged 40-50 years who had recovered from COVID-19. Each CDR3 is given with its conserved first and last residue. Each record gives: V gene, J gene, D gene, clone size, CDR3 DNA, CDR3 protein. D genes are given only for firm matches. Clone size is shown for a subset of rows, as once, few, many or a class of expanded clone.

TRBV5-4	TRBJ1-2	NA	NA	TGTGCCAGCAGCCAGACAACAGGGCTGTATGGCTACACCTTC	CASSQTTGLYGYTF
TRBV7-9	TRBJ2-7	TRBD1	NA	TGTGCCAGCTCCCTATCCGGGACAGGCACCTACGAGCAGTACTTC	CASSLSGTGTYEQYF
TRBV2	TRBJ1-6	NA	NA	TGTGCCAGCAGTGAGACAGGCAACTATAATTCACCCCTCCACTTT	CASSETGNYNSPLHF
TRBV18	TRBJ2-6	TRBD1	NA	TGTGCCAGCTCAACTACAGGGGCTGGGGCCAACGTCCTGACTTTC	CASSTTGAGANVLTF
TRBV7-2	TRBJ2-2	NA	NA	TGTGCCAGCAGCCTCCCCCGCATGAGTGGCACCGGGGAGCTGTTTTTT	CASSLPRMSGTGELFF
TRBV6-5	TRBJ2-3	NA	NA	TGTGCCAGCAGTTACTCGGGGGGGGCCACAGATACGCAGTATTTT	CASSYSGGATDTQYF
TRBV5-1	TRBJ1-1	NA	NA	TGCGCCAGCAGCTTGTTACAGCTAAACACTGAAGCTTTCTTT	CASSLLQLNTEAFF
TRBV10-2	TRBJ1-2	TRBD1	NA	TGCGCCAGCAGTTCGGACAGGAGCTATGGCTACACCTTC	CASSSDRSYGYTF
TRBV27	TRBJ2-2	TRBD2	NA	TGTGCCAGCCGTGGATCGGGAGGGCCCCCAGGGGAGCTGTTTTTT	CASRGSGGPPGELFF
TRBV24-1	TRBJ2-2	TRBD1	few	TGTGCCACCAGTGATTTAGAAGGGGGCGACACCGGGGAGCTGTTTTTT	CATSDLEGGDTGELFF
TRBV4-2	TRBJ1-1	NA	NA	TGTGCCAGCAGCCCCGGGGGGGGGCGCGACACTGAAGCTTTCTTT	CASSPGGGRDTEAFF
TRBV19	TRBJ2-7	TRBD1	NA	TGTGCCAGTAGTATCGGACAGGGGAACGAGCAGTACTTC	CASSIGQGNEQYF
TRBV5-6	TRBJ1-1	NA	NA	TGTGCCAGCAGCTTGGGGGGGACACGGAACACTGAAGCTTTCTTT	CASSLGGTRNTEAFF
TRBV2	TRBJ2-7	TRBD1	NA	TGTGCCAGCACTGTGACAGGGACAGGGTTATTAGGCGAGCAGTACTTC	CASTVTGTGLLGEQYF
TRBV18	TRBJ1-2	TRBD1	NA	TGTGCCAGCAAACAGGGGGTGTATGACTATGGCTACACCTTC	CASKQGVYDYGYTF
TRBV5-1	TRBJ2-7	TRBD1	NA	TGCGCCAGCAGCTTGCCAACAGGGGCCTACGAGCAGTACTTC	CASSLPTGAYEQYF
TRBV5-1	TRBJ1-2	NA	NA	TGCGCCAGCAGCCCTAGTGGCTATGGCTACACCTTC	CASSPSGYGYTF
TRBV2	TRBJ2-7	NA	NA	TGTGCCAGCAGCGGTCGCGACGAGCAGTACTTC	CASSGRDEQYF
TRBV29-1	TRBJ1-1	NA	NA	TGCAGCGTCATGATACTTTCGGTTAACACTGAAGCTTTCTTT	CSVMILSVNTEAFF
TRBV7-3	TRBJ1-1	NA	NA	TGTGCCAGCAGCTTGACCCGGACTCAGGAAGCTTTCTTT	CASSLTRTQEAFF
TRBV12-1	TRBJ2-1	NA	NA	TGTGCCAGCAGCGGTCCAGACTACAATGAGCAGTTCTTC	CASSGPDYNEQFF
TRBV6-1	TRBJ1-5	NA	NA	TGTGCCAGCAGTGATTCGGGAAGACAGCCCCAGCATTTT	CASSDSGRQPQHF
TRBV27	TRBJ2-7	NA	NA	TGTGCCAGCAGACCCACAGGGTGGCCCTACGAGCAGTACTTC	CASRPTGWPYEQYF
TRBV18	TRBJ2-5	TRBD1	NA	TGTGCCAGCTCACCAGGGACAGGGATGTTGGAGACCCAGTACTTC	CASSPGTGMLETQYF
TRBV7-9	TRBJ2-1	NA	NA	TGTGCCAGCAGCCCGGGACTGCCAGACAATGAGCAGTTCTTC	CASSPGLPDNEQFF
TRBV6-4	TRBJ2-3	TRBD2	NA	TGTGCCAGCAGTGACTCGATCGGGACTAGCCAGTATTTT	CASSDSIGTSQYF
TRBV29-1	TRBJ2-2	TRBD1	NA	TGCAGCGCTAAAACCGGGACAGCGAACACCGGGGAGCTGTTTTTT	CSAKTGTANTGELFF
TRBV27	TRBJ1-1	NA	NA	TGTGCCAGCAGTTTGCCAGGGAACACTGAAGCTTTCTTT	CASSLPGNTEAFF
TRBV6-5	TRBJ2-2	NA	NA	TGTGCCAGCAGTTCTCTGAACGGAGTCAACACCGGGGAGCTGTTTTTT	CASSSLNGVNTGELFF
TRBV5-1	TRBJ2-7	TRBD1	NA	TGCGCCAGCAGCTTGGGCGGACAGGGGATATACGAGCAGTACTTC	CASSLGGQGIYEQYF
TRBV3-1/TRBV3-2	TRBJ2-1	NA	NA	TGTGCCAGCAGCCAAGATCACGAGGGTGATGAGCAGTTCTTC	CASSQDHEGDEQFF
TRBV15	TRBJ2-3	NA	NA	TGTGCCACCAGCAGAGAACTAAGTACGCAGTATTTT	CATSRELSTQYF
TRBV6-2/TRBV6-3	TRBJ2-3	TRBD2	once	TGTGCCAGCAGTCCCGGGAGGGAGCAGTATTTT	CASSPGREQYF
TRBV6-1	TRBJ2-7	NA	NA	TGTGCCAGCAGTGAAAGACTACGCTACGAGCAGTACTTC	CASSERLRYEQYF
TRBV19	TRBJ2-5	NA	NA	TGTGCCAGTAGTGCCACTAGGAGCCAAGAGACCCAGTACTTC	CASSATRSQETQYF
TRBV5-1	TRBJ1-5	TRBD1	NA	TGCGCCAGCAGCCCCAGGGGGCTTGGCAATCAGCCCCAGCATTTT	CASSPRGLGNQPQHF
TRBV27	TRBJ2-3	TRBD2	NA	TGTGCCAGCAGTTCTGTGACTAGCGGGAGCTTCACAGATACGCAGTATTTT	CASSSVTSGSFTDTQYF
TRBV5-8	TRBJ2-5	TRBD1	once	TGTGCCAGCAGCTGGGAAGACAGGGTAGGAGGGACCCAGTACTTC	CASSWEDRVGGTQYF
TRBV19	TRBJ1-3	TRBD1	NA	TGTGCCAGTAGAAACAGGGGAGGAAGCTCTGGAAACACCATATATTTT	CASRNRGGSSGNTIYF
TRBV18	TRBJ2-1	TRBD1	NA	TGTGCCAGCTCACCACTTGGACAGGGAAGTAATTATGAGCAGTTCTTC	CASSPLGQGSNYEQFF
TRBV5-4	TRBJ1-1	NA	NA	TGTGCCAGCAGCTTGAAGGGGCCCACTGAAGCTTTCTTT	CASSLKGPTEAFF
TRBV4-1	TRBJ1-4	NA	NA	TGCGCCAGCAGCCAAGAGTTACGAGGGATGAGCGAAAAACTGTTTTTT	CASSQELRGMSEKLFF
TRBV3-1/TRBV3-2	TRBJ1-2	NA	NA	TGTGCCAGCAGCAATTCAGTATATGGCTACACCTTC	CASSNSVYGYTF
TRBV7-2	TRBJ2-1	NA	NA	TGTGCCAGCAGCCAGGATATAACCCCTGGCAATGAGCAGTTCTTC	CASSQDITPGNEQFF
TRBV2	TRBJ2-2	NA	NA	TGTGCCAGCAGAGGGTCCAGGGAAGTGGCCGGGGAGCTGTTTTTT	CASRGSREVAGELFF
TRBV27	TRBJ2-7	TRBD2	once	TGTGCCAGCAGTTTAACTTCGGGACTAGCGCGAGACAACGAGCAGTACTTC	CASSLTSGLARDNEQYF
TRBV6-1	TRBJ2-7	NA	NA	TGTGCCAGCAGTGAAGCGCTTAGGACAGTTGCCCACGAGCAGTACTTC	CASSEALRTVAHEQYF
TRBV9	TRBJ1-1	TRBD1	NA	TGTGCCAGCAGCGTAGACCCTGGGACAGGGGTGAACACTGAAGCTTTCTTT	CASSVDPGTGVNTEAFF
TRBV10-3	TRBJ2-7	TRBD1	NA	TGTGCCATCAGAGGACAGGGGGCCTACGAGCAGTACTTC	CAIRGQGAYEQYF
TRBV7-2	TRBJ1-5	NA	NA	TGTGCCAGCAGCCTCAGTAGCAATCAGCCCCAGCATTTT	CASSLSSNQPQHF
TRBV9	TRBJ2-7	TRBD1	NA	TGTGCCAGCAGCCCCCGACAGGGGCCCTCCTACGAGCAGTACTTC	CASSPRQGPSYEQYF
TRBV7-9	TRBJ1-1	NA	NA	TGTGCCAGCAGCCCAGGTTTTACTGAAGCTTTCTTT	CASSPGFTEAFF
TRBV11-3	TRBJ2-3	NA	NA	TGTGCCAGCAGCTCTCTAGCCGAAGATACGCAGTATTTT	CASSSLAEDTQYF
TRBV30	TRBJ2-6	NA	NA	TGTGCCTGGAGTCAGGGGTCCGGGGCCAACGTCCTGACTTTC	CAWSQGSGANVLTF
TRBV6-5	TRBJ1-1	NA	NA	TGTGCCAGCAGATCGACTGGTACTGAAGCTTTCTTT	CASRSTGTEAFF
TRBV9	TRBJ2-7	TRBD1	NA	TGTGCCAGCAGCGTAGAGGGGGCAGGCTCCTACGAGCAGTACTTC	CASSVEGAGSYEQYF
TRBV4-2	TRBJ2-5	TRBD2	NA	TGTGCCAGCAGCCCCGGGACTAGCGGAAAGGGCCAAGAGACCCAGTACTTC	CASSPGTSGKGQETQYF
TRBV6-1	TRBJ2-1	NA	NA	TGTGCCAGCAGTGATTGGTCGGGCAACCCGGGAGATGAGCAGTTCTTC	CASSDWSGNPGDEQFF
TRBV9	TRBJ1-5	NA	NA	TGTGCCAGCAGCGTAGGTCTAGATAGCAATCAGCCCCAGCATTTT	CASSVGLDSNQPQHF